This TCR beta chain was recovered during a study of blood T cell repertoires in COVID-19. Authors' data handling: Researchers report that nucleated cell counts were estimated from reference gene primer amplification. The data were produced by immunoSEQ multiplex PCR, yet TCRdb's version contains in-frame clones alone and is incomplete. V and J calls and clone size are those listed in that table; D and trimming were worked out from the DNA. The sample records hundreds of thousands of clones, 75% to 90% being singletons. This clone was seen once. Germline V gives CDR1 GTSNPN, CDR2 SVGIG (reference sequence). V shed 7 bases, J shed 8 bases, and the junction held 11 bases outside the gene matches. The length of the CDR3 is 14 residues.

This receptor was identified in a woman aged 18-30 years with acute or convalescent COVID-19. This chain joins TRBV30 and TRBJ2-4, with 10 bases aligning to TRBD1. The sample was peripheral blood. The CDR3 coding sequence is TGTGCCTTTGACAGGGGGCGACCCACGGACATTCAGTACTTC. It is translated as CAFDRGRPTDIQYF.